The source of this TCR beta chain is a study of blood T cell repertoires in COVID-19. The wider study: Acute and convalescent COVID-19 specimens originated in the United States, Italy and Spain.

Per the authors' pipeline: Reference gene primer amplification in the assay estimated nucleated cell counts. The data were produced by immunoSEQ multiplex PCR, yet TCRdb's version contains in-frame clones alone and is incomplete. D and trimming were read from the DNA, whereas the V and J calls and clone size are those reported in that table. The sample carries 200,000 to 250,000 clones, 84% recorded once. Germline CDR1 and CDR2: LNHNV and YYDKDF (reference sequence). CDR3 length: 15 residues. The germline V and J ends were trimmed by 3 bases and 8 bases, with 17 bases remaining between them. The gene calls are TRBV15 and TRBJ2-1; D possibly corresponds to TRBD2 (6 bases). The sequence came from a woman aged 45-65 years with active or convalescent COVID-19. Sequenced input: peripheral blood. CDR3 bases: TGTGCCACCAGCAGGCAATGGGGGGTAACGGATGAGCAGTTCTTC. It is translated as CATSRQWGVTDEQFF.